Presented here are 23 T cell receptor beta chains from one specimen sequenced in a study of blood T cell repertoires in COVID-19. Data came from immunoSEQ multiplex PCR; TCRdb stores just in-frame clones and leaves some out. Found here are some 350,000 clones, around 88% of them singletons; the top ten hold 2.5% to 3%. The sequencing input was peripheral blood. These receptors were taken from a man aged 25-40 years with active or convalescent COVID-19.

This clone was counted once. CDR3 nucleotide sequence: TGTGCCAGCTCACCACGAACAGATCCTGGAAACACCATATATTTT. Translation gives CASSPRTDPGNTIYF. J is TRBJ1-3 and V is TRBV18, with no clear D. V shed 1 base and J shed 2 bases, with 9 bases lying between them. The V gene's germline CDR1 is KGHSH and CDR2 LQKENI. CDR3 length: 15 residues.

For this clone: Germline and junction disagree at one end, which may indicate a read error. The genes are TRBV7-8 and TRBJ1-5; 7 positions agree with TRBD1. This CDR3 is built from 14 residues. CDR1 and CDR2 from the germline V gene are SGHVS and FQNEAQ. CDR3 loop: CANSSATGEQPQHF. The CDR3 DNA follows: TGTGCCAACAGCAGCGCTACAGGGGAGCAGCCCCAGCATTTT.

This chain connects TRBV7-2 to TRBJ2-2; TRBD2 might be the D (5 bases). The V end was cut by 2 bases, the J end by 8 bases, with 6 bases between. Germline values: CDR1 SGHTA, CDR2 FQGNSA. The CDR3 is 12 residues long. CDR3 bases: TGTGCCAGCAGCTTAAGGGAGGGGGAGCTGTTTTTT. It yields the protein CASSLREGELFF.

The CDR3 here is CASSSSGQGGYGYTF. The CDR3 nucleotides are TGTGCCAGCAGCTCTTCCGGACAGGGGGGCTATGGCTACACCTTC. J is TRBJ1-2 and V is TRBV7-3; 10 positions match TRBD1. V lost 4 bases and J lost 4; bases outside the gene matches: 6. In germline, CDR1 is SGHTA, CDR2 FQGTGA. The CDR3 loop spans 15 amino acids.

J is TRBJ1-2 and V is TRBV12-3 or TRBV12-4; D is uncertain. V lost 4 bases and J lost 5, with 5 bases in between. The CDR3 is 11 residues long. For the CDR3, the DNA is TGTGCCAGCAGTTCCTTATATGGCTACACCTTC. Translating gives CASSSLYGYTF.

The CDR3 is CASSLDRGDSPLHF. The CDR3 nucleotides are TGTGCCAGCAGCTTAGACAGGGGAGACTCACCCCTCCACTTT. The chain couples TRBV13 to TRBJ1-6; the match to TRBD1 covers 7 bases. The length of the CDR3 is 14 residues. V dropped 1 base and J dropped 10; count of bases not matched to a gene: 4. Germline loops: CDR1 PRHDT, CDR2 FYEKMQ (reference sequence).

The CDR3 DNA follows: TGTGCCAGCAGTAATACAGGGGTGTTGGGTGAAAAACTGTTTTTT. Translating gives CASSNTGVLGEKLFF. The V call is TRBV6-5, the J call TRBJ1-4, with 7 nucleotides matching TRBD1. The V segment lost 5 bases and the J segment 7 bases; nucleotides outside the gene matches: 10. This CDR3 spans 15 amino acids. From germline, CDR1 is MNHEY and CDR2 SVGAGI.

V is TRBV5-1 and J is TRBJ2-7; 7 bases map to TRBD1. Germline V gene lookup returns CDR1 SGHRS and CDR2 YFSETQ. The CDR3 spans 16 residues. The ends lost 2 bases at V and 7 bases at J; junction bases unmatched: 15. The CDR3 DNA reads as TGCGCCAGCAGCTTTACTCCCGACAGGGCGACGGGGGAGCAGTACTTC. Its translation: CASSFTPDRATGEQYF.

This clone was counted once. J is TRBJ2-5 and V is TRBV28, with 9 bases identical to TRBD2. Germline lookup yields CDR1 MDHEN and CDR2 SYDVKM. V shed 4 bases and J 5 bases; nucleotides not matched to a gene: 8. CDR3 length: 15 residues. CDR3 sequence reads: CASSSLVAGVETQYF. The DNA for the CDR3 is TGTGCCAGCAGTTCTTTAGTAGCGGGAGTGGAGACCCAGTACTTC.

The chain uses TRBV5-1 and TRBJ2-1, with D uncertain. Per the germline V gene, CDR1 is SGHRS and CDR2 is YFSETQ. The V gene lost 0 bases and the J gene lost 0 bases, with 7 bases spanning the gap. The CDR3 has 15 amino acids. CDR3 nucleotides: TGCGCCAGCAGCTTGGGTCTCGGCTCCTACAATGAGCAGTTCTTC. Its protein is CASSLGLGSYNEQFF.

The V and J genes are TRBV7-9 and TRBJ2-3; 7 nucleotides line up with TRBD1. Germline V gene sequence: CDR1 SEHNR, CDR2 FQNEAQ (reference sequence). V shed 7 bases and J 4 bases; nucleotides not matched to a gene: 8. The CDR3 length is 14 residues. For the CDR3, the DNA is TGTGCCAGCATCGTTGGGACAGCTCCAGATACGCAGTATTTT. It translates to CASIVGTAPDTQYF.

The count of this clone is one. The V gene is TRBV5-4, the J gene TRBJ1-5; maybe TRBD1 (6 bases). Germline loops: CDR1 SGHNT, CDR2 YYREEE (reference sequence). V lost 1 base and J lost 1, with 6 bases in between. The CDR3 consists of 14 residues. This chain's CDR3 is CASSLRGSNQPQHF. In DNA, the CDR3 is TGTGCCAGCAGCTTGAGGGGGAGCAATCAGCCCCAGCATTTT.

This clone was detected a few times. The chain uses TRBV11-2 and TRBJ2-3; 11 bases are a match to TRBD2. Germline V gives CDR1 SGHAT, CDR2 FQNNGV. Losses at the gene ends were 1 base for V and 2 bases for J; bases not matched to a gene: 5. This CDR3 is built from 17 residues. The CDR3 region has the DNA TGTGCCAGCAGCTTAGGAAGGGGACTAGCGGCCACAGATACGCAGTATTTT. Protein: CASSLGRGLAATDTQYF.

The rearrangement joins TRBV28 to TRBJ2-7; TRBD1 matches at 7 bases. The CDR3 sequence is 14 residues long. The ends lost 6 bases at V and 0 bases at J; junction bases unmatched: 5. The V gene's germline CDR1 is MDHEN and CDR2 SYDVKM. In DNA, the CDR3 is TGTGCCAGCAGATCCGGGACAGACTCCTACGAGCAGTACTTC. Translation gives CASRSGTDSYEQYF.

This clone has more than one count but fewer than ten. This chain joins TRBV6-2 or TRBV6-3 and TRBJ2-6; D is undetermined. V was pared by 0 bases and J by 0 bases, with 6 bases between. The CDR3 consists of 16 residues. Germline lookup yields CDR1 MNHEY and CDR2 SVGEGT. The CDR3 nucleotides read TGTGCCAGCAGTTACTCCCCTCTCTCTGGGGCCAACGTCCTGACTTTC. Translation gives CASSYSPLSGANVLTF.

This CDR3 reads CASSMRVTGYNEQFF. CDR3 nucleotides: TGTGCCAGTAGTATGCGGGTGACGGGCTACAATGAGCAGTTCTTC. The gene calls are TRBV19 and TRBJ2-1; possible D gene TRBD2, 5 bases. In germline, CDR1 is LNHDA, CDR2 SQIVND (reference sequence). CDR3 length equals 15 residues. V lost 3 bases, J lost 3 bases, and 12 bases lay in between.

This chain connects TRBV7-5 to TRBJ1-5. TRBV7-5 is described as a pseudogene. The CDR3 totals 14 residues. The CDR3 DNA sequence: TGTGCCAGAACCCAACGGGTTTTGAATCAGCCCCAGCATTTT. Its protein is CARTQRVLNQPQHF.

The chain employs TRBV20-1 and TRBJ2-1; 7 bases fit TRBD2. CDR1 is DFQATT and CDR2 is SNEGSKA in the germline V gene (reference sequence). CDR3 size: 17 residues. V was pared by 3 bases and J by 0 bases, with 11 bases of the junction left unmatched. CDR3 bases: TGCAGTGCTAGTCTGGCTAGCGGCACAATCTCCTACAATGAGCAGTTCTTC. Protein: CSASLASGTISYNEQFF.

This clone was seen a handful of times. V gene TRBV28 combines with J gene TRBJ2-3, with 15 bases aligning to TRBD2. This CDR3 spans 18 amino acids. The trim removed 4 bases at V and 0 bases at J, leaving 5 bases unmatched. Germline V gives CDR1 MDHEN, CDR2 SYDVKM. CDR3 protein: CASSSGLAGGDSTDTQYF. The CDR3 nucleotides are TGTGCCAGCAGTTCCGGACTAGCGGGAGGGGACAGCACAGATACGCAGTATTTT.

V is TRBV30 and J is TRBJ2-3, with no clear D. The CDR3 is 14 residues long. V dropped 0 bases and J dropped 2 bases, with 9 bases sitting between them. Germline V CDR1 and CDR2: GTSNPN, SVGIG (reference sequence). In DNA, the CDR3 is TGTGCCTGGAGTGTACCCGGTACCACAGATACGCAGTATTTT. Protein sequence: CAWSVPGTTDTQYF.

The rearrangement uses TRBV5-4 and TRBJ2-1; 11 nucleotides agree with TRBD2. The J segment lost 5 bases and the V segment lost 5 bases, leaving 3 bases of the junction unmatched. The germline V gene has CDR1 SGHNT and CDR2 YYREEE (reference sequence). This CDR3 contains 14 residues. DNA of the CDR3: TGTGCCAGCAGTGGGACTAGCGGTGACAATGAGCAGTTCTTC. This codes for CASSGTSGDNEQFF.

The V gene is TRBV6-5, the J gene TRBJ1-2; 7 positions agree with TRBD1. V lost 6 bases and J lost 2; bases outside the gene matches: 9. Germline assignment: CDR1 MNHEY and CDR2 SVGAGI. The CDR3 consists of 15 residues. The CDR3 bases are TGTGCCAGCAGATGGGACAGAGGGGGAAACTATGGCTACACCTTC. Amino acid sequence: CASRWDRGGNYGYTF.

J is TRBJ1-5 and V is TRBV14; D not resolved. V was cut by 1 base and J by 4 bases, with 5 bases left in between. The CDR3 spans 13 residues. The germline V gene has CDR1 SGHDN and CDR2 FVKESK. The CDR3 spells CASSQAGNQPQHF. The CDR3 nucleotides are TGTGCCAGCAGCCAAGCCGGGAATCAGCCCCAGCATTTT.